The 26 T cell receptor beta chains below were found in one sample sequenced in a study of CD8 T cells in Susac syndrome. RNA was extracted with the RNeasy kit, and a quantity of roughly 0.5 to 1 ug was reverse transcribed using random hexamers. TCRdb re-called the immunoSEQ multiplex PCR reads with MiXCR, one entry per CDR3 protein. The sample gives approximately 170,000 distinct CDR3 sequences, approximately 95% of which show up once; about 0.09% is in the top ten. The sequencing sample was made of CD4+ T cells from PBMCs. Receptor source: a human donor with multiple sclerosis.

This clonotype came up once. CDR3 coding DNA: TGTGCCAGCAGCTCCCCGGGACTAAAAAAGACCCAGTACTTC. Translating gives CASSSPGLKKTQYF. This chain connects TRBV5-4 to TRBJ2-5; the match to TRBD2 covers 7 bases. This CDR3 contains 14 residues. With 3 bases clipped from V and 6 bases from J, the junction kept 8 bases outside the gene matches. Germline lookup yields CDR1 SGHNT and CDR2 YYREEE (reference sequence).

This rearrangement joins TRBV30 to TRBJ2-5; D is perhaps TRBD1 (5 bases). The germline CDR1 and CDR2 sequences are GTSNPN and SVGIG (reference sequence). Trimming stripped 4 bases from V and 2 bases from J, with 11 bases between. The CDR3 consists of 13 residues. Written as DNA, the CDR3 is TGTGCCTGGAACCGACAGAATCAAGAGACCCAGTACTTC. Its protein product is CAWNRQNQETQYF.

The chain is built from TRBV27 and TRBJ2-4, with 7 positions matching TRBD1. Losses at the gene ends were 3 bases for V and 0 bases for J; bases not matched to a gene: 8. The germline V gene encodes CDR1 MNHEY and CDR2 SMNVEV (reference sequence). CDR3 size: 17 residues. The CDR3 bases are TGTGCCAGCAGTTTTCTCGGGACAGAGATAGCCAAAAACATTCAGTACTTC. Translated: CASSFLGTEIAKNIQYF.

The chain joins TRBV18 to TRBJ2-7; 7 bases match TRBD1. With 5 bases clipped from V and 6 bases from J, the junction kept 4 bases outside the gene matches. Germline V gene data show CDR1 as KGHSH and CDR2 as LQKENI. This CDR3 region has 12 residues. The CDR3 DNA follows: TGTGCCAGCTCAACAAACAGGGGCGAGCAGTACTTC. Translated: CASSTNRGEQYF.

CDR3 in amino acids: CAWVIQGAGGYTF. Written as DNA, the CDR3 is TGTGCCTGGGTGATACAGGGGGCGGGCGGCTACACCTTC. V and J are TRBV30 and TRBJ1-2; 9 positions agree with TRBD1. The germline CDR1 and CDR2 sequences are GTSNPN and SVGIG (reference sequence). V lost 5 bases and J lost 8; bases outside the gene matches: 9. This CDR3 is 13 amino acids long.

This rearrangement joins TRBV7-9 to TRBJ1-5, with D maybe TRBD1 (6 bases). The germline V gene encodes CDR1 SEHNR and CDR2 FQNEAQ (reference sequence). This CDR3 has 13 amino acids. Here the CDR3 DNA reads TGTGCAGGAGGGGGGGAGGGGGACAAGCCCCAGCATTTT. Translated, it gives CAGGGEGDKPQHF. Supplemented by reference TRBV7-9 and TRBJ1-5, the full variable domain reads DTGVSQNPRHKITKRGQNVTFRCDPISEHNRLYWYRQTLGQGPEFLTYFQNEAQLEKSRLLSDRFSAERPKGSFSTLEIQRTEQGDSAMYLCAGGGEGDKPQHFGDGTRLSIL.

A single count supports this clonotype. This chain links TRBV5-1 with TRBJ2-5, with TRBD2 matching 11 bases. V was clipped by 5 bases and J by 3 bases; unmatched bases: 6. The CDR3 extends over 15 amino acids. The germline V gene has CDR1 SGHRS and CDR2 YFSETQ. CDR3 nucleotide sequence: TGCGCCAGCAGGTTGACTAGCGGGACTGAAGAGACCCAGTACTTC. This gives the protein CASRLTSGTEETQYF. Full variable domain (remainder filled in from reference TRBV5-1 and TRBJ2-5): KAGVTQTPRYLIKTRGQQVTLSCSPISGHRSVSWYQQTPGQGLQFLFEYFSETQRNKGNFPGRFSGRQFSNSRSEMNVSTLELGDSALYLCASRLTSGTEETQYFGPGTRLLVL.

V and J are TRBV5-1 and TRBJ2-5; D unresolved. Trimming shortened V by 0 bases and J by 1 base, and 7 bases separated the two germline ends. The CDR3 loop spans 14 amino acids. Germline CDR1 SGHRS, CDR2 YFSETQ. The CDR3 region is CASSLEAAQETQYF. DNA of the CDR3: TGCGCCAGCAGCTTGGAAGCAGCCCAAGAGACCCAGTACTTC.

The chain is built from TRBV6-1 and TRBJ1-2, with D tentatively TRBD1 (5 bases). The germline V and J ends were trimmed by 10 bases and 4 bases, with 16 bases remaining between them. Germline V gene sequence: CDR1 MNHNS, CDR2 SASEGT. The CDR3 covers 13 residues. The CDR3 is CATRPGRSYGYTF. The CDR3 DNA follows: TGTGCCACCCGACCGGGACGGAGCTATGGCTACACCTTC.

J is TRBJ2-7 and V is TRBV7-9, with D possibly TRBD1 on 5 matching bases. CDR1 is SEHNR and CDR2 is FQNEAQ in the germline V gene (reference sequence). Trimming removed 3 bases from V and 6 bases from J, with 18 bases in between. The length of the CDR3 is 15 residues. The CDR3 region is CASSFTETGFFEQYF. In nucleotides, the CDR3 is TGTGCCAGCAGCTTTACTGAAACAGGTTTCTTCGAGCAGTACTTC.

This chain joins TRBV2 and TRBJ1-2, with 9 bases fitting TRBD1. The CDR3 length is 14 residues. With V trimmed by 6 bases and J by 8 bases, 10 bases remained unmatched. Germline CDR1 reads SNHLY; CDR2 reads FYNNEI. As DNA, the CDR3 is TGTGCCAGCAGGGAGTCCGGGACAGGGAAAGGCTACACCTTC. Translated: CASRESGTGKGYTF.

The chain links TRBV28 to TRBJ1-3, with D tentatively TRBD1 (5 bases). Trimming left V 7 bases short and J 4 bases short, with 20 bases between. This CDR3 is 16 amino acids long. CDR1 MDHEN and CDR2 SYDVKM come from the germline V gene. The CDR3 reads CASNRIGTLSGNTIYF. The CDR3 DNA sequence: TGTGCCAGCAATCGAATAGGGACGTTATCAGGAAACACCATATATTTT.

The J gene is TRBJ2-7, the V gene TRBV15, with a weak D call TRBD2 (5 bases). Trimming removed 0 bases at V and 3 bases at J, with 12 bases between. This CDR3 has 15 amino acids. Germline loops: CDR1 LNHNV, CDR2 YYDKDF (reference sequence). CDR3 nucleotides: TGTGCCACCAGCAGAGAGAGGAGGCAGTTCTACGAGCAGTACTTC. This translates into CATSRERRQFYEQYF.

This clonotype was seen just once. This sequence joins TRBV27 and TRBJ1-5; no firm D call. CDR1 is MNHEY, CDR2 SMNVEV, per germline (reference sequence). V was clipped by 3 bases and J by 7 bases, with 7 bases between them. The CDR3 extends over 12 amino acids. In DNA form, the CDR3 reads TGTGCCAGCAGTTTTATGGGGCAGCCCCAGCATTTT. It translates to CASSFMGQPQHF.

This rearrangement joins TRBV7-2 to TRBJ2-5; D might be TRBD1 (5 bases). V was clipped by 5 bases and J by 4 bases, with 14 bases between them. The germline CDR1 and CDR2 sequences are SGHTA and FQGNSA. This CDR3 has 14 amino acids. CDR3 in DNA: TGTGCCAGCAGCCCTCCGTGGGGCGGAGAGACCCAGTACTTC. It encodes CASSPPWGGETQYF.

V and J are TRBV11-2 and TRBJ2-3; TRBD1 agrees at 7 bases. Trimming cost V 5 bases and J 3 bases; bases outside gene matches: 5. The V gene's germline CDR1 is SGHAT and CDR2 FQNNGV. The CDR3 contains 14 residues. DNA for the CDR3: TGTGCCAGCAGCATCCAACAGGGGACAGATACGCAGTATTTT. It specifies CASSIQQGTDTQYF.

In its sample, this clonotype was seen once. The chain uses TRBV20-1 and TRBJ2-7; the D is unclear. The CDR3 has 13 residues. Trimming shortened V by 0 bases and J by 5 bases, and 11 bases separated the two germline ends. Germline CDR1 reads DFQATT; CDR2 reads SNEGSKA (reference sequence). Here the CDR3 DNA reads TGCAGTGCTAGAGATCCCTCTAAACACGAGCAGTACTTC. It yields the protein CSARDPSKHEQYF.

This rearrangement joins TRBV9 to TRBJ2-6, with D maybe TRBD1 (6 bases). V dropped 1 base and J dropped 0 bases, with 20 bases sitting between them. Germline V CDR1 and CDR2: SGDLS, YYNGEE. The CDR3 loop spans 20 amino acids. The CDR3 sequence: CASSVSLAQGRNSGANVLTF. The CDR3 DNA sequence: TGTGCCAGCAGCGTATCGTTAGCACAGGGTCGTAACTCTGGGGCCAACGTCCTGACTTTC.

The chain employs TRBV12-3 or TRBV12-4 and TRBJ1-4, with 9 nucleotides matching TRBD1. The CDR3 spans 15 residues. V lost 5 bases, J lost 8 bases, and 9 bases stayed unmatched. The CDR3 here is CASSLDRGSSEKLFF. CDR3 in DNA: TGTGCCAGCAGTCTGGACAGGGGCTCTTCCGAAAAACTGTTTTTT.

This rearrangement joins TRBV7-9 to TRBJ1-2; D gene ambiguous. The V gene lost 5 bases and the J gene lost 6 bases, with 10 bases spanning the gap. Germline lookup yields CDR1 SEHNR and CDR2 FQNEAQ (reference sequence). This CDR3 has 12 residues. The CDR3 spells CASSQNGNGYTF. The CDR3 nucleotides are TGTGCCAGCAGCCAAAATGGGAATGGCTACACCTTC.

This clonotype came up once. The genes are TRBV10-3 and TRBJ1-5; 8 bases are a match to TRBD1. This CDR3 has 14 residues. Trimming removed 5 bases from V and 3 bases from J; junction bases left unmatched: 3. Germline lookup yields CDR1 ENHRY and CDR2 SYGVKD. The CDR3 sequence: CAISRQGNNQPQHF. The CDR3 coding sequence is TGTGCCATCAGTAGACAGGGGAACAATCAGCCCCAGCATTTT.

This chain links TRBV4-1 with TRBJ2-5; D is undetermined. CDR3 length: 14 amino acids. The V end was cut by 1 base, the J end by 5 bases, with 11 bases between. Germline V gives CDR1 MGHRA, CDR2 YSYEKL. The DNA for the CDR3 is TGCGCCAGCAGCCAAGGACTTCTCGTGGAGACCCAGTACTTC. This sequence encodes CASSQGLLVETQYF.

The chain has TRBV5-1 and TRBJ2-3; D is unclear. Germline V gene data show CDR1 as SGHRS and CDR2 as YFSETQ. The CDR3 consists of 15 residues. Trimming left V 1 base short and J 1 base short, with 10 bases between. CDR3 amino acids: CASSLFQIRTDTQYF. The DNA of the CDR3 is TGCGCCAGCAGCTTGTTCCAAATACGCACAGATACGCAGTATTTT.

The chain links TRBV4-1 to TRBJ1-1; D is uncertain. The V gene lost 1 base and the J gene lost 2 bases, with 11 bases spanning the gap. The CDR3 is 15 amino acids. Germline loops: CDR1 MGHRA, CDR2 YSYEKL. The CDR3, as DNA: TGCGCCAGCAGCCAAGGCCCGATAGGTAACACTGAAGCTTTCTTT. Translation gives CASSQGPIGNTEAFF.

This chain connects TRBV2 to TRBJ2-1; 15 bases fit TRBD2. The CDR3 covers 17 residues. V lost 4 bases and J lost 5; bases outside the gene matches: 6. Germline V gene data show CDR1 as SNHLY and CDR2 as FYNNEI. The DNA for the CDR3 is TGTGCCAGCAGTGGGACTAGCGGGAGGGTGGGCGACAATGAGCAGTTCTTC. Translating gives CASSGTSGRVGDNEQFF.

This chain joins TRBV29-1 and TRBJ1-1; maybe TRBD1 (6 bases). Germline loops: CDR1 SQVTM, CDR2 ANQGSEA. CDR3 length equals 13 residues. Between the trimmed V and J ends, which lost 4 bases and 2 bases, there was a span of 11 bases. The CDR3 region has the DNA TGCAGCGTTGGCATGGGGGGCAACACTGAAGCTTTCTTT. Its protein product is CSVGMGGNTEAFF.